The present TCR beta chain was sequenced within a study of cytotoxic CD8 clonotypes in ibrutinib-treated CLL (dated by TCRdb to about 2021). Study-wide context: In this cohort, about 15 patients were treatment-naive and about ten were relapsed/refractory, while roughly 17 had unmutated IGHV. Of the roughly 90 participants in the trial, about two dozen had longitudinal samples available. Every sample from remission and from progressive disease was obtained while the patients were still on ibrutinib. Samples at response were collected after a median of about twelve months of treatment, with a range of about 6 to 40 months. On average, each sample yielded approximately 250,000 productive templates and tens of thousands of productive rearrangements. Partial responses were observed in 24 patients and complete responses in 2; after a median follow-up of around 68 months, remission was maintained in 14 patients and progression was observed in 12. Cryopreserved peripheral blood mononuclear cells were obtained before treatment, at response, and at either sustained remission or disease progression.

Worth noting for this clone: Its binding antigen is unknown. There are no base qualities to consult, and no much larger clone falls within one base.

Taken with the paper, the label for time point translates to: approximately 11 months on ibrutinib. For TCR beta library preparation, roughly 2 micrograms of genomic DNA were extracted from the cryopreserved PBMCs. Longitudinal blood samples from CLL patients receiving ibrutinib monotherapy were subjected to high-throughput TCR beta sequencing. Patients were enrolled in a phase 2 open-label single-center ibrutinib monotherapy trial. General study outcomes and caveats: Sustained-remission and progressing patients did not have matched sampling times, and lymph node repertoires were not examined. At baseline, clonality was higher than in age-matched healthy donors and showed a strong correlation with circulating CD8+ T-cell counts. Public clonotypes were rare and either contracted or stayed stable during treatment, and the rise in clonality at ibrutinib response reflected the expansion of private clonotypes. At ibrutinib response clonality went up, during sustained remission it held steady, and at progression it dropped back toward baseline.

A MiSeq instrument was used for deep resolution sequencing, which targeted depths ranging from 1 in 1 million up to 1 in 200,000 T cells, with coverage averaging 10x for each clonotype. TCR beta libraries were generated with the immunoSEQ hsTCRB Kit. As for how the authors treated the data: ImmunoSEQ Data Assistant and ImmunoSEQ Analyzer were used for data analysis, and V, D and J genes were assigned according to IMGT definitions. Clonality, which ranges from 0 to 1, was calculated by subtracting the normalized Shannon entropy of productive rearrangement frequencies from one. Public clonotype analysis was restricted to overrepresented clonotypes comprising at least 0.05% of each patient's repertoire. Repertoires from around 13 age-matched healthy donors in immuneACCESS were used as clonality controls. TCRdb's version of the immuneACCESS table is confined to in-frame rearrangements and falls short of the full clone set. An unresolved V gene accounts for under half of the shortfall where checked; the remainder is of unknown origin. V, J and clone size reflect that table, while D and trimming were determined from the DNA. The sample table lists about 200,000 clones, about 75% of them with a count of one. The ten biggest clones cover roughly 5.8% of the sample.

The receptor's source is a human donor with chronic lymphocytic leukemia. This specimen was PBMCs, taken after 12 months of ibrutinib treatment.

The nucleotides are TGTGCCAGCAGCGTAGCGGGGGCCCCAGATACGCAGTATTTT. It translates to CASSVAGAPDTQYF. The chain links TRBV9 with TRBJ2-3; the D gene is perhaps TRBD1 or TRBD2, as each covers 6 bases. Trimming removed 0 bases from V and 4 bases from J, leaving 9 bases between the germline ends. CDR1 and CDR2 (SGDLS, YYNGEE) derive from the germline V gene. The CDR3, cysteine through phenylalanine, is 14 amino acids long. Just CDR3 DNA is preserved here, 42 bases in frame from base 1.